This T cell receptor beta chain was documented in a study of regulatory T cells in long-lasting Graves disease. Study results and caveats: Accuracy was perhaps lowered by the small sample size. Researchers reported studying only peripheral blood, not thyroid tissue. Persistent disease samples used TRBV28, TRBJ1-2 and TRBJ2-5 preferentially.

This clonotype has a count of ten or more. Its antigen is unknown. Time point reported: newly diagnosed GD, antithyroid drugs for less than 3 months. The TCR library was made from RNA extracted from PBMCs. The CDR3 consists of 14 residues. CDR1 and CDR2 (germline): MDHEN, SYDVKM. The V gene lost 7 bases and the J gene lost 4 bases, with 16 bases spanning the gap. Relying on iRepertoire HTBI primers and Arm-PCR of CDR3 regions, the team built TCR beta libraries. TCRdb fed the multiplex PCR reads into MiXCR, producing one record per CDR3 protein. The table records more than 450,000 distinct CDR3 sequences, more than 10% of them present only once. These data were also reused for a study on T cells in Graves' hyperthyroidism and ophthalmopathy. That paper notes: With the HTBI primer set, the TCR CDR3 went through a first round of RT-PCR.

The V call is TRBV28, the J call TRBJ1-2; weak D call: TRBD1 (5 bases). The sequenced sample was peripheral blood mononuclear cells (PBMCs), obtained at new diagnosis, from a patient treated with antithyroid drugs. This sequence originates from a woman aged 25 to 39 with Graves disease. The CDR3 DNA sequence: TGTGCCAGCACCTCCGGGGGACCCGGCTATGGCTACACCTTC. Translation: CASTSGGPGYGYTF.